This TCR beta chain is from a study of cytomegalovirus exposure and HLA in healthy donors. Profiled with immunoSEQ multiplex PCR; TCRdb holds only in-frame clones, not every one. The data hold under 400,000 clones, with 86% observed a single time. The CDR3 is 15 amino acids. Germline trimming cut 4 bases from V and 2 bases from J; bases unmatched to any gene: 5. The germline V gene encodes CDR1 MGHRA and CDR2 YSYEKL. The receptor was isolated from a woman under 30 in good health and CMV-seronegative. The sequencing input was PBMCs. This sequence joins TRBV4-1 and TRBJ2-7, with 10 nucleotides matching TRBD2. The chain's CDR3 is CASSPGLANTYEQYF. The CDR3 DNA is TGCGCCAGCAGCCCGGGACTAGCGAATACCTACGAGCAGTACTTC.